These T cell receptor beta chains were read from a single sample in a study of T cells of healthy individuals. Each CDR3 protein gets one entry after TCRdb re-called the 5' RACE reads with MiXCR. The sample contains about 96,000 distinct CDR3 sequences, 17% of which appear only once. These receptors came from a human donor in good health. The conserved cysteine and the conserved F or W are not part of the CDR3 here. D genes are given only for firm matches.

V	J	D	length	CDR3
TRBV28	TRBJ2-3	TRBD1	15	ASSSSQGAQGIDTQY
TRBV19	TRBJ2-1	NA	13	ASSNLQGTHNEQF
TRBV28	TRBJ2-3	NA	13	ASSFGTKDRDTQY
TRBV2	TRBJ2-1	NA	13	ASSEWGEGINEQF
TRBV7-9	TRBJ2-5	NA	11	ASSPGGEETQY
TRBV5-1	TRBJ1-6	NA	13	ASSLGQGNFSPLH
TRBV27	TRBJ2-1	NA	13	ASSFMEGVPNEQF
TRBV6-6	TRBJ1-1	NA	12	ASSYSSGRTEAF
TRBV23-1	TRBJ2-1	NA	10	ASGRGDNEQF
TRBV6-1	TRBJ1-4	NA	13	ASRDTELANEKLF
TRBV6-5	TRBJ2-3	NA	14	ASSYDTRGRTDTQY
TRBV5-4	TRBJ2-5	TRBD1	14	ASSRDSGWSTETQY
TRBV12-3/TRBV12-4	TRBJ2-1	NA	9	ASRDSNEQF
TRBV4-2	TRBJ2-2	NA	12	ASSLYRNTGELF
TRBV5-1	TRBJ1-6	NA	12	ASKAGLGGSPLH
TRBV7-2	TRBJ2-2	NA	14	ASSTARGRPTGELF
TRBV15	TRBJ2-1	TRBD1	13	ATTQGSTGVYEQF
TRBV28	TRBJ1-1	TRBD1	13	ASSGATGGTREAF
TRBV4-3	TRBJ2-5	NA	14	ASSQVWGSEKETQY
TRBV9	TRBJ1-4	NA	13	ASSVFLGTNEKLF